The clone carrying this T cell receptor (beta chain) was counted ten times or more. The antigen is not known. The sample comes from a study of T-cell memory formation after mild COVID-19. This CDR3 has 13 residues. Germline-derived CDR1 and CDR2 are SQVTM and ANQGSEA. The ends were cut back, 4 bases at V and 3 bases at J, with 13 bases in the middle. Study conclusions and caveats: Clones contracting day 15 to 85 were balanced CD4/CD8; later expanders leaned CD4+.

TCRdb itself ran the 5' RACE reads through MiXCR, one entry per CDR3 protein. The sample lists 300,000 to 400,000 distinct CDR3 sequences; roughly an eighth were seen once. The chain carries TRBV29-1 and TRBJ2-7; D perhaps matches TRBD1 (5 bases). The sequence derives from a man between 18 and 29 years old who had mild COVID-19 (a few samples of this study predate the infection). Cell type and time point are not known. Sequencing was carried out using PBMCs or a T cell subset sorted from them (not recorded which). The CDR3 DNA reads as TGCAGCGTTGCCGAGGAAAGGGGCTACGAGCAGTACTTC. Residues: CSVAEERGYEQYF.